The rows below give T cell receptor beta chains drawn from one sample of a study of blood T cell repertoires in COVID-19. Profiling relied on immunoSEQ multiplex PCR, and the TCRdb table lists in-frame clones only, not all of them. Among some 38,000 clones, around 85% were seen once, and the ten largest hold more than 40%. Sequencing input: peripheral blood. The origin of the receptors is a man in his sixties with active or convalescent COVID-19. The CDR3 runs from the conserved cysteine through the conserved F or W. Only part of the rows carry a size: once, few, many, or a class if the clone is expanded.

>-|TRBV11-3|TRBJ2-1
CASSPNAGPYNEQFF
>-|TRBV4-2|TRBJ1-6
CASSQDGISVTGNSPLHF
>-|TRBV5-8|TRBJ2-6
CASSLFQVGANVLTF
>-|TRBV27|TRBJ2-2
CASSPDRGAYTGELFF
>few|TRBV11-2|TRBJ2-1
CASSGLAGGSSYNEQFF
>-|TRBV24-1|TRBJ1-5
CATSDTSGGNNQPQHF
>-|TRBV4-3|TRBJ1-2
CASSQDWTGLYGYTF
>-|TRBV29-1|TRBJ2-1
CSGTSGQGYSSSYNEQFF
>-|TRBV19|TRBJ1-2
CASSWLGAPEGYTF
>-|TRBV6-6|TRBJ1-5
CASSRYSRAYSNQPQHF
>-|TRBV5-1|TRBJ2-5
CASSIQETQYF
>-|TRBV30|TRBJ1-5
CAWSSGDNQPQHF
>-|TRBV3-1/TRBV3-2|TRBJ1-3
CASSQGGVSGNTIYF
>once|TRBV19|TRBJ1-1
CASSISGTLDTEAFF
>-|TRBV4-1|TRBJ1-1
CASSQGTVRNTEAFF
>-|TRBV18|TRBJ1-5
CASSPEQGRHQPQHF
>few|TRBV30|TRBJ1-1
CASGMENTEAFF
>-|TRBV19|TRBJ2-3
CASRATSRDTQYF
>-|TRBV28|TRBJ1-1
CASRTGGNTEAFF
>-|TRBV5-1|TRBJ2-5
CASSLERPQETQYF
>-|TRBV12-5|TRBJ1-2
CASALENYGYTF
>few|TRBV27|TRBJ1-1
CASGKTGSFRTEAFF
>-|TRBV6-5|TRBJ2-1
CASIGGAVGEQFF
>once|TRBV7-9|TRBJ1-5
CASTPGGSNQPQHF
>-|TRBV5-1|TRBJ1-1
CASSLGNSGNTEAFF
>-|TRBV7-9|TRBJ1-3
CASSLAGQAGNTIYF
>-|TRBV3-1/TRBV3-2|TRBJ1-2
CASSLDRFYGYTF
>-|TRBV7-9|TRBJ1-2
CASSRDIHGGRTF
>-|TRBV7-8|TRBJ2-3
CASSLAGERTDTQYF
>-|TRBV6-5|TRBJ1-1
CASLERMNTEAFF
>-|TRBV15|TRBJ1-1
CATSRELILNTEAFF
>-|TRBV7-9|TRBJ1-1
CASSLAGQGPTEAFF
>-|TRBV9|TRBJ2-1
CASSVESVYNEQFF
>-|TRBV18|TRBJ1-2
CASSPDSNYGYTF
>-|TRBV28|TRBJ2-2
CASSLSSGSVRELFF
>-|TRBV30|TRBJ1-1
CAWIGEEGTEAFF
>-|TRBV12-3/TRBV12-4|TRBJ2-3
CASTRTDTQYF
>-|TRBV3-1/TRBV3-2|TRBJ2-5
CASSQAFETQYF
>-|TRBV3-1/TRBV3-2|TRBJ1-2
CASSPRQGITNYGYTF
>-|TRBV29-1|TRBJ2-2
CSVEDGGGGDGELFF
>-|TRBV12-3/TRBV12-4|TRBJ1-1
CASNLSGAEAFF
>-|TRBV6-5|TRBJ2-2
CASRNIAGSTGELFF
>-|TRBV5-4|TRBJ1-3
CASSRERGASNGNTIYF
>-|TRBV7-6|TRBJ1-2
CASSLESGQGAKGYTF